These T cell receptor beta chains were read from a single sample in a study of OX40 agonist ivuxolimab in advanced cancers. The data were produced by immunoSEQ multiplex PCR, yet TCRdb's version contains in-frame clones alone and is incomplete. The sample records about 81,000 clones, roughly 91% being singletons. The input for sequencing was CD4+ or CD8+ T cells sorted from blood, taken in a trial of the OX40 agonist ivuxolimab. The receptors here all came from an adult with an advanced solid tumor such as melanoma, head and neck, liver or kidney cancer. Both conserved end residues are trimmed from each CDR3. Fields, in order: CDR3 length, J gene, clone size, V gene, CDR3 protein. Rows may omit the clone size; those that give it use once, few, many or a size class.

10	TRBJ2-7	.	TRBV28	ASQTLAYEQY
13	TRBJ2-7	.	TRBV25-1	ASSASGRRPYEQY
13	TRBJ1-5	few	TRBV19	ASSMYRLENQPQH
11	TRBJ1-1	once	TRBV7-6	ASTPYLNTEAF
10	TRBJ2-1	.	TRBV11-3	ASSLSYNEQF
14	TRBJ1-5	.	TRBV19	ASSTPDRGVLQPQH
12	TRBJ1-1	.	TRBV28	ASSLTRGYTEAF
11	TRBJ2-7	.	TRBV27	ASSLSPTTEQY
12	TRBJ2-7	.	TRBV5-1	ASSFQESSYEQY
8	TRBJ2-4	.	TRBV25-1	ASSGGIQY
14	TRBJ1-1	once	TRBV28	ASSPGQGFMNTEAF
17	TRBJ2-7	.	TRBV14	ASSQVGGTETIYVLEQY
13	TRBJ2-7	.	TRBV9	ASSASRGGIYEQY
12	TRBJ1-1	.	TRBV5-1	ASTLGGMNTEAF
10	TRBJ2-7	few	TRBV27	ASSSGSYEQY
16	TRBJ1-4	.	TRBV9	ASSDRTGGMSTNEKLF
11	TRBJ1-1	few	TRBV7-3	ASSDRQGKGAF
11	TRBJ2-2	once	TRBV11-2	ASSLRSTGELF
9	TRBJ2-1	.	TRBV28	ASSPRYEQF
12	TRBJ2-1	.	TRBV7-9	ASSLAQGANEQF
10	TRBJ2-7	.	TRBV27	ASIGGGYEQY
11	TRBJ1-1	.	TRBV27	ASSLSMNTEAF
13	TRBJ1-4	.	TRBV2	ASSEWTGPTEKLF
11	TRBJ2-7	.	TRBV19	ASSMGASYEQY
11	TRBJ1-2	.	TRBV10-3	AIGDGGLYGYT
15	TRBJ2-2	.	TRBV7-2	ASSFPAGQRDTGELF
12	.	.	TRBV19	ASSKGRISYEQY
13	TRBJ2-7	.	TRBV27	ASSPRTSGSREQY
13	TRBJ2-7	.	TRBV9	ASSVVGTEGYEQY
13	TRBJ2-5	.	TRBV9	ASSGDSPGAETQY
13	TRBJ1-2	.	TRBV19	ASRRGTGGDYGYT
13	TRBJ2-3	.	TRBV4-3	ASSPGTSKFDTQY
13	TRBJ2-1	.	TRBV27	ASSSPSITVGEQF
13	TRBJ1-1	.	TRBV6-5	ASSYSTGQNTEAF
11	TRBJ2-5	.	TRBV28	ASHGTDARSQY
21	TRBJ2-7	.	TRBV14	ASSQPSLRPCPSSLRGPYEQY
13	TRBJ2-7	.	TRBV4-1	ASSQGRTGGHEQY
14	TRBJ2-5	.	TRBV10-2	ASSVTGALNQETQY